This record concerns one T cell receptor (beta chain) sequence. Antigen: not known. Looked up from germline, CDR1 is SGHNT and CDR2 is YYREEE (reference sequence). The V gene end was trimmed by 4 bases and the J gene end by 5 bases; junction bases not matched to a gene: 15. The CDR3 has 16 amino acids. The data were taken from a study of cytomegalovirus exposure and HLA in healthy donors. Overall study: Among about 400 genotyped donors, around 80% fell in the Caucasian-associated ancestry cluster. Study-wide results and caveats: In a later analysis, HLA-C alleles had the fewest associated TCRs, DRB1 alleles the most. Reports credit the classifier with highly specific, highly sensitive diagnosis of cytomegalovirus status.

Healthy people donating bone marrow made up the donors. The PCR employed 60 Vbeta primers together with 13 Jbeta primers. Method: immunoSEQ multiplex PCR; TCRdb's copy keeps in-frame clones and lacks some. This sample yields more than 85,000 clones, of which around 80% are seen a single time; roughly 2.9% belongs to the top ten. The sequenced sample was PBMCs. The receptor comes from a woman aged 55-70 years in good health and CMV-seropositive. The gene calls are TRBV5-4 and TRBJ2-7, with TRBD2 identical over 7 bases. CDR3 in amino acids: CASSPGGGFSGHEQYF. The CDR3 DNA sequence: TGTGCCAGCAGCCCGGGGGGAGGATTTAGCGGGCACGAGCAGTACTTC.